Presented here are 27 T cell receptor beta chains from one specimen sequenced in a study of naive and memory T cell subsets. Both TRBC1 and TRBC2 were covered by a beta constant-region primer of two equimolar oligonucleotides. The ligated cDNA underwent four PCR rounds using SP2 and nested alpha and beta constant-region primers. TCRdb re-called the UMI-ligation and nested PCR reads with MiXCR, one entry per CDR3 protein. The data show approximately 140,000 distinct CDR3 sequences, roughly 20% seen once. Study-wide points: A few larger clonotypes appeared in naive repertoires, especially CD8, possibly memory cells re-expressing CD45RA.

Antigen specificity for these receptors is unknown. The specimen sequenced was naive CD4+ T cells from blood. Source of these receptors: a human donor in good health.

This clonotype was counted a few times. The J gene is TRBJ2-1, the V gene TRBV11-1, with D perhaps TRBD2 (6 bases). The V and J ends lost 5 bases and 7 bases respectively, with 18 bases between them. Germline V CDR1 and CDR2: SGHAT, FQDESV (reference sequence). There are 15 residues in the CDR3. CDR3 nucleotides: TGTGCCAGCAGCCGAAAGGCCGGGAGTGGGAATGAGCAGTTCTTC. Its translation: CASSRKAGSGNEQFF. The variable domain in full, with the rest retrieved from reference TRBV11-1 and TRBJ2-1, is EAEVAQSPRYKITEKSQAVAFWCDPISGHATLYWYRQILGQGPELLVQFQDESVVDDSQLPKDRFSAERLKGVDSTLKIQPAELGDSAMYLCASSRKAGSGNEQFFGPGTRLTVL.

This chain links TRBV20-1 with TRBJ1-5; the D gene is possibly TRBD1 (6 bases). The CDR3 is made up of 14 amino acids. Germline assignment: CDR1 DFQATT and CDR2 SNEGSKA (reference sequence). Trimming stripped 5 bases from V and 1 base from J, with 12 bases between. CDR3 DNA sequence: TGCAGTGCTCAGGGGTTGTGGAGCAATCAGCCCCAGCATTTT. Translating gives CSAQGLWSNQPQHF.

This clonotype was detected a few times. V and J are TRBV20-1 and TRBJ2-3, with no clear D. CDR1 and CDR2 from the germline V gene are DFQATT and SNEGSKA (reference sequence). V was pared by 3 bases and J by 2 bases, with 3 bases between. The CDR3 sequence is 11 residues long. Here the CDR3 DNA reads TGCAGTGCTAGGCACACAGATACGCAGTATTTT. It encodes CSARHTDTQYF.

This clonotype was detected a few times. The chain employs TRBV6-5 and TRBJ2-7; tentatively, D is TRBD2 (7 bases). Germline V CDR1 and CDR2: MNHEY, SVGAGI. The ends were cut back, 0 bases at V and 0 bases at J, with 21 bases in the middle. This CDR3 has 19 amino acids. CDR3 DNA sequence: TGTGCCAGCAGTTACTCTTGGGCTGGGCGGGGGCCAAGCTCCTACGAGCAGTACTTC. It specifies CASSYSWAGRGPSSYEQYF.

This clonotype showed up just a few times. V gene TRBV28 combines with J gene TRBJ2-7; unclear D gene. CDR1 is MDHEN and CDR2 is SYDVKM in the germline V gene. V was trimmed by 5 bases and J by 1 base, leaving 9 bases between them. This CDR3 region has 13 residues. CDR3 in amino acids: CASSPPPSYEQYF. CDR3 DNA: TGTGCCAGCAGTCCGCCCCCTTCCTACGAGCAGTACTTC.

J is TRBJ1-3 and V is TRBV29-1; D gene unclear. Germline lookup yields CDR1 SQVTM and CDR2 ANQGSEA. The V and J ends lost 5 bases and 0 bases respectively, with 5 bases between them. The CDR3 contains 12 residues. The CDR3 nucleotides read TGCAGCGTTAGTCCCTCTGGAAACACCATATATTTT. Residues: CSVSPSGNTIYF.

The genes are TRBV7-2 and TRBJ1-4; 10 bases fit TRBD1. Germline lookup yields CDR1 SGHTA and CDR2 FQGNSA. CDR3 length: 14 residues. V shed 5 bases, J shed 4 bases, and the junction held 1 base outside the gene matches. The CDR3 is CASSRDRGNEKLFF. CDR3 nucleotide sequence: TGTGCCAGCAGCAGGGACAGGGGTAATGAAAAACTGTTTTTT.

This clonotype was recorded a few times. V usage is TRBV14 and J usage is TRBJ2-1, with TRBD2 matching 10 bases. Germline V gives CDR1 SGHDN, CDR2 FVKESK. V was clipped by 2 bases and J by 6 bases; unmatched bases: 4. This CDR3 has 15 amino acids. For the CDR3, the DNA is TGTGCCAGCAGCCAACCAGCGGGAGGGTTCAATGAGCAGTTCTTC. Protein sequence: CASSQPAGGFNEQFF.

Regarding this clonotype: One base away lies a much larger clone, so this may be a sequencing read error. The chain is built from TRBV29-1 and TRBJ2-1, with TRBD2 identical over 7 bases. Per the germline V gene, CDR1 is SQVTM and CDR2 is ANQGSEA. The CDR3 covers 12 residues. The CDR3 DNA reads TGCGGTGGGGAGGCTAGCGGAACCGAGCAGTTCTTC. The encoded protein is CGGEASGTEQFF.

The rearrangement joins TRBV30 to TRBJ2-1; 7 nucleotides line up with TRBD2. The CDR3 sequence is 15 residues long. CDR1 and CDR2 from the germline V gene are GTSNPN and SVGIG (reference sequence). J lost 8 bases, V lost 0 bases, and 10 bases had no gene match. Written as DNA, the CDR3 is TGTGCCTGGAGTGTACTGGCGGGAGCGCCCGATGAGCAGTTCTTC. As protein: CAWSVLAGAPDEQFF.

In this sample, this clonotype turned up many times. The chain employs TRBV11-2 and TRBJ2-7, with TRBD2 identical over 11 bases. Germline-derived CDR1 and CDR2 are SGHAT and FQNNGV. J gave up 6 bases and V 1 base, and 2 bases lay outside the gene matches. The CDR3 length is 14 residues. This CDR3 is CASSLAGTSGEQYF. The CDR3, as DNA: TGTGCCAGCAGCTTAGCCGGGACTAGCGGCGAGCAGTACTTC.

Notes on this clonotype: It may be a read error: a sequence one base away is much more abundant. This chain joins TRBV12-3 or TRBV12-4 and TRBJ2-7; D ambiguous. CDR3 size: 13 residues. CDR3 in amino acids: CVSRIGSSYEQYF. The CDR3 DNA reads as TGTGTCAGCAGAATCGGCAGTTCCTACGAGCAGTACTTC.

The chain carries TRBV5-4 and TRBJ2-1; tentative D call: TRBD1 (5 bases). There are 13 residues in the CDR3. V gave up 4 bases and J gave up 8 bases, with 13 bases separating them. Germline lookup yields CDR1 SGHNT and CDR2 YYREEE (reference sequence). CDR3 amino acids: CASSQTDMYEQFF. Here the CDR3 DNA reads TGTGCCAGCAGCCAAACGGACATGTATGAGCAGTTCTTC.

This rearrangement joins TRBV6-5 to TRBJ2-1; TRBD2 matches 11 bases. Germline CDR1 MNHEY, CDR2 SVGAGI. Trimming at V came to 5 bases and at J to 7 bases, leaving 16 bases not matched to a gene. The CDR3 covers 18 residues. The CDR3 DNA reads TGTGCCAGCAGTACAACCATACTTCTAGCGGGAGGTCAGAATGAGCAGTTCTTC. Its protein product is CASSTTILLAGGQNEQFF.

This clonotype was seen a few times. The V call is TRBV18, the J call TRBJ1-1; D might be TRBD1 (6 bases). Germline-derived CDR1 and CDR2 are KGHSH and LQKENI. CDR3 length: 15 residues. The V and J ends lost 6 bases and 2 bases respectively, with 16 bases between them. CDR3 region: CASSPPRGGNTEAFF. The CDR3 DNA is TGTGCCAGCTCCCCTCCGAGGGGGGGTAACACTGAAGCTTTCTTT. The variable domain in full, completed from reference TRBV18 and TRBJ1-1, reads NAGVMQNPRHLVRRRGQEARLRCSPMKGHSHVYWYRQLPEEGLKFMVYLQKENIIDESGMPKERFSAEFPKEGPSILRIQQVVRGDSAAYFCASSPPRGGNTEAFFGQGTRLTVV.

This clonotype was seen only a few times. V and J are TRBV7-3 and TRBJ1-6; D is unresolved. The germline V gene has CDR1 SGHTA and CDR2 FQGTGA. This CDR3 is 15 amino acids long. The V gene lost 5 bases and the J gene lost 6 bases, with 14 bases spanning the gap. CDR3 sequence: CASSAARSPNSPLHF. The DNA of the CDR3 is TGTGCCAGCAGCGCCGCGCGGAGCCCTAATTCACCCCTCCACTTT.

This chain joins TRBV12-3 or TRBV12-4 and TRBJ1-4; D not certain. The V end lost 6 bases, the J end lost 5 bases, and 16 bases lay between the germline ends. The CDR3 extends over 15 amino acids. The CDR3 coding sequence is TGTGCCAGCAGCACCTTGTGGGCCGTCAATGAAAAACTGTTTTTT. Protein product: CASSTLWAVNEKLFF.

This clonotype came up a few times. The chain couples TRBV15 to TRBJ1-2; tentatively, D is TRBD1 (5 bases). This CDR3 spans 15 amino acids. From germline, CDR1 is LNHNV and CDR2 YYDKDF (reference sequence). Trimming pared 1 base from V and 4 bases from J, leaving 13 bases between. CDR3 region: CATSRAQGLGYGYTF. CDR3 sequence (DNA): TGTGCCACCAGCAGAGCGCAGGGACTCGGCTATGGCTACACCTTC. The full variable domain, rest sourced from reference TRBV15 and TRBJ1-2, is DAMVIQNPRYQVTQFGKPVTLSCSQTLNHNVMYWYQQKSSQAPKLLFHYYDKDFNNEADTPDNFQSRRPNTSFCFLDIRSPGLGDTAMYLCATSRAQGLGYGYTFGSGTRLTVV.

This chain connects TRBV20-1 to TRBJ1-5; D remains ambiguous. Germline values: CDR1 DFQATT, CDR2 SNEGSKA (reference sequence). This CDR3 contains 14 residues. The ends were cut back, 1 base at V and 5 bases at J, with 12 bases in the middle. The CDR3 loop is CSARAGGKDQPQHF. The CDR3 DNA is TGCAGTGCTAGAGCGGGAGGGAAGGATCAGCCCCAGCATTTT.

This clonotype has a count of ten or more. This sequence joins TRBV20-1 and TRBJ2-1; D remains unclear. The CDR3 contains 17 residues. Germline V gene sequence: CDR1 DFQATT, CDR2 SNEGSKA (reference sequence). V was trimmed by 4 bases and J by 1 base, leaving 20 bases between them. The CDR3 DNA reads TGCAGTGCTACTTCCATAGAGGTGGGGATTTCCTACAATGAGCAGTTCTTC. Encoded protein: CSATSIEVGISYNEQFF.

In this sample, this clonotype turned up many times. The chain employs TRBV29-1 and TRBJ2-3, with 9 bases lining up with TRBD2. Germline V gene lookup returns CDR1 SQVTM and CDR2 ANQGSEA. The ends lost 4 bases at V and 3 bases at J; junction bases unmatched: 2. The length of the CDR3 is 13 residues. This CDR3 is CSVGGRVTDTQYF. CDR3 in DNA: TGCAGCGTTGGCGGGAGGGTGACAGATACGCAGTATTTT.

This clonotype was detected only a few times. V gene TRBV10-3 combines with J gene TRBJ2-7; possible D gene TRBD2, 5 bases. Trimming cost V 9 bases and J 0 bases, with 9 bases left between them. CDR3 length equals 12 residues. Germline-derived CDR1 and CDR2 are ENHRY and SYGVKD. The CDR3 protein is CAIGESSYEQYF. In nucleotides, the CDR3 is TGTGCCATTGGGGAGTCCTCCTACGAGCAGTACTTC.

This clonotype turned up a few times. The chain employs TRBV6-1 and TRBJ2-7; a weak D match, TRBD1 (6 bases). Trimming removed 3 bases at V and 4 bases at J, with 19 bases between. CDR1 is MNHNS, CDR2 SASEGT, per germline. The CDR3 is 16 amino acids. CDR3: CASSDIVQGVIYEQYF. The CDR3 DNA sequence: TGTGCCAGCAGTGACATAGTACAGGGCGTCATATACGAGCAGTACTTC.

This clonotype was observed a few times. The J gene is TRBJ2-3, the V gene TRBV20-1; D gene uncertain. Trimming stripped 7 bases from V and 5 bases from J, with 10 bases between. The germline CDR1 and CDR2 sequences are DFQATT and SNEGSKA (reference sequence). The CDR3 length is 11 residues. CDR3 residues: CSGRAGDTQYF. CDR3 DNA sequence: TGCAGTGGAAGGGCCGGAGATACGCAGTATTTT.

This clonotype occurred a few times. This chain links TRBV20-1 with TRBJ2-7; 8 nucleotides match TRBD1. In germline, CDR1 is DFQATT, CDR2 SNEGSKA (reference sequence). The J segment lost 5 bases and the V segment lost 1 base, leaving 10 bases of the junction unmatched. The CDR3 is 15 residues long. CDR3 sequence: CSARGWTGMVHEQYF. The DNA of the CDR3 is TGCAGTGCTAGAGGTTGGACAGGGATGGTCCACGAGCAGTACTTC.

The rearrangement joins TRBV5-1 to TRBJ1-4, with D unresolved. This CDR3 contains 13 residues. Germline V gene data show CDR1 as SGHRS and CDR2 as YFSETQ. V was cut by 0 bases and J by 5 bases, with 5 bases left in between. The CDR3 nucleotides are TGCGCCAGCAGCTTGGAGTGGAATGAAAAACTGTTTTTT. It specifies CASSLEWNEKLFF.

The chain combines TRBV28 with TRBJ2-2, with TRBD2 matching 13 bases. The V segment lost 7 bases and the J segment 6 bases; nucleotides outside the gene matches: 8. Per the germline V gene, CDR1 is MDHEN and CDR2 is SYDVKM. This CDR3 is built from 16 residues. Here the CDR3 DNA reads TGTGCCAGCACACTAGCGGGAGGGCCTATGCCCGGGGAGCTGTTTTTT. Encoded protein: CASTLAGGPMPGELFF.